The clone carrying this T cell receptor beta chain was seen ten or more times. What it binds is unknown. The data derive from a study of CD8 T cells in ankylosing spondylitis. Findings and limits, study-wide: Disease-linked clones bore a CD8+ phenotype and were relatively rare in peripheral blood. Past studies reported some motif variants in reactive arthritis synovial fluid and blood. For ankylosing spondylitis blood, a TCR beta motif of fewer than 10 highly homologous variants appeared characteristic. Researchers reportedly found disease-linked clones significantly enriched in matched ankylosing spondylitis synovial fluid.

The ends lost 6 bases at V and 6 bases at J; junction bases unmatched: 8. CDR3 length: 15 amino acids. Preparation of TCR beta libraries was done by quantitative 5'-RACE with molecular barcodes. TCRdb re-derived calls from the 5' RACE reads in MiXCR, one entry per CDR3 protein. The profile shows fewer than 550,000 distinct CDR3 sequences, over 4% of them singletons. The chain is built from TRBV12-3 or TRBV12-4 and TRBJ2-3, with 11 positions matching TRBD2. The TCR was taken from a male donor with ankylosing spondylitis. Sequenced input: blood, either unsorted or a sorted T cell fraction (not recorded which). CDR3 loop: CASRQLAGAADTQYF. The CDR3 region has the DNA TGTGCCAGCAGACAACTAGCGGGAGCCGCGGATACGCAGTATTTT.